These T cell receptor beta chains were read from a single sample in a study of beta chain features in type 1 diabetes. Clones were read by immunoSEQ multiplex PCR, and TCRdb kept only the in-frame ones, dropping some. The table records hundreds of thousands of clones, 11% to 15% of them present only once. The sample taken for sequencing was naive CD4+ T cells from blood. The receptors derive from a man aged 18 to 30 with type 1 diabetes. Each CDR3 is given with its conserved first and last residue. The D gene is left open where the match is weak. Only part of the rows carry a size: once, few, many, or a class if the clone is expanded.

TGTGCCACGACAGGCGAAAAACTGTTTTTT	CATTGEKLFF	.	TRBV2	few	TRBJ1-4
TGTGCCAGCAGCGCCCCCGCCGGTGGGGAAGAGACCCAGTACTTC	CASSAPAGGEETQYF	.	TRBV9	.	TRBJ2-5
TGTGCCAGCAGATTAGGTCCCCGGGAGACCCAGTACTTC	CASRLGPRETQYF	.	TRBV28	few	TRBJ2-5
TGTGCCTGGAGTGGAAGGGGAAACTACGAGCAGTACTTC	CAWSGRGNYEQYF	.	TRBV30	few	TRBJ2-7
TGTGCCAGTAGTACCACAGGAAGCAATCAGCCCCAGCATTTT	CASSTTGSNQPQHF	.	TRBV19	few	TRBJ1-5
TGTGCCTGGAGTGTACCGGACAGGATGCTTGGTGAAGCTTTCTTT	CAWSVPDRMLGEAFF	TRBD1	TRBV30	few	TRBJ1-1
TGTGCCAGCTCACCTCCCAGCGGGGTCTCCTACAATGAGCAGTTCTTC	CASSPPSGVSYNEQFF	TRBD2	TRBV18	.	TRBJ2-1
TGTGCCAGCAGCTTGGTTGTTTTTTTGGCGGGAGATCACACCGGGGAGCTGTTTTTT	CASSLVVFLAGDHTGELFF	TRBD2	TRBV5-6	few	TRBJ2-2
TGTGCCTGGACCAGGACAGGAGGAGCTTTCTTT	CAWTRTGGAFF	TRBD1	TRBV30	few	TRBJ1-1
TGTGCCTGGAGTGTACGGCACACCGGGGAGCTGTTTTTT	CAWSVRHTGELFF	.	TRBV30	few	TRBJ2-2
TGCGCCAGCAGCCACGGGCCGGGACAGGGTGTCTACGAGCAGTACTTC	CASSHGPGQGVYEQYF	TRBD1	TRBV4-1	.	TRBJ2-7
TGCGCCAGCAGCTTGGTGGGCAGGGACGAGCAGTACTTC	CASSLVGRDEQYF	.	TRBV5-1	few	TRBJ2-7
TGTGCCAGCAGTCGGCTGGGACAGGGGAACACCGGGGAGCTGTTTTTT	CASSRLGQGNTGELFF	TRBD1	TRBV7-6	.	TRBJ2-2
TGCGCCAGCAGCTTGGGGACAGGGCCGGGAACTGAAGCTTTCTTT	CASSLGTGPGTEAFF	TRBD1	TRBV5-1	.	TRBJ1-1
TGTGCCAGCAGCTCAACAGGGGTTTTGACTTTC	CASSSTGVLTF	TRBD1	TRBV5-4	few	TRBJ2-6
TGCAGCGTTGACCCGTTTTCGAGCGGCATTCAGTACTTC	CSVDPFSSGIQYF	.	TRBV29-1	.	TRBJ2-4
TGTGCCAGCAGCTTAGAGGGAGGGTTGGGCTACACCTTC	CASSLEGGLGYTF	.	TRBV11-2	.	TRBJ1-2
TGTGCCAGCAGTGAGGACAGGCTCGCCTTC	CASSEDRLAF	TRBD1	TRBV6-6	few	TRBJ1-2
TGTGCCAGCAGTTTATTCGGGGGCCATGAGCAGTTCTTC	CASSLFGGHEQFF	.	TRBV28	.	TRBJ2-1
TGTGCCAGCAGTGGACTAGCCGCAGATACGCAGTATTTT	CASSGLAADTQYF	TRBD2	TRBV2	.	TRBJ2-3
TGTGCCAGCAGCTCACCGACCCACGGAAACACCATATATTTT	CASSSPTHGNTIYF	.	TRBV11-1	few	TRBJ1-3
TGCGCCAGCAGCTTGGAAGTCAGCCTCTCTGGGGCCAACGTCCTGACTTTC	CASSLEVSLSGANVLTF	.	TRBV5-1	few	TRBJ2-6
TGTGCCAGTAGAACAGGGACTAGCAGCCGAGAGACCCAGTACTTC	CASRTGTSSRETQYF	TRBD2	TRBV19	few	TRBJ2-5
TGTGCCAGCATAAGCCCGACCCGCCCGACAGATACGCAGTATTTT	CASISPTRPTDTQYF	.	TRBV7-9	few	TRBJ2-3
TGTGCCAGCGGCTTATCTGGAAACACCATATATTTT	CASGLSGNTIYF	.	TRBV6-1	few	TRBJ1-3
TGCGCCAGCAGTTCGGGACAACTAGAGACCCAGTACTTC	CASSSGQLETQYF	.	TRBV5-1	few	TRBJ2-5
TGTGCCAGCCGGGACGAGAGGTACGAGCAGTACTTC	CASRDERYEQYF	.	TRBV6-6	.	TRBJ2-7
TGCAGCGGTGGGAGACAGTACACTGAAGCTTTCTTT	CSGGRQYTEAFF	.	TRBV29-1	.	TRBJ1-1
TGTGCCAGCAGCTGGGACAGGGAATCAAAGCAGTACTTC	CASSWDRESKQYF	TRBD1	TRBV6-5	.	TRBJ2-7
TGTGCCAGCAGTAGCGGACTTGGCTCTGGGGCCAACGTCCTGACTTTC	CASSSGLGSGANVLTF	.	TRBV7-9	many	TRBJ2-6
TGTGCCAGCAGCGCGGGACTAGGGACAGATACGCAGTATTTT	CASSAGLGTDTQYF	TRBD2	TRBV9	.	TRBJ2-3
TGCAGCGTTGAAGATCACGGATCCTACGAGCAGTACTTC	CSVEDHGSYEQYF	.	TRBV29-1	few	TRBJ2-7
TGTGCCAGCAGTGGTCCGGGAGGGTGGGAAGGCTACACCTTC	CASSGPGGWEGYTF	.	TRBV25-1	.	TRBJ1-2
TGTGCCAGCAGCTTTTCTCCTAGCACAGATACGCAGTATTTT	CASSFSPSTDTQYF	.	TRBV7-9	few	TRBJ2-3
TGTGCCAGCAGCTTGGACAGGGGAGAGACCCAGTACTTC	CASSLDRGETQYF	TRBD1	TRBV5-4	few	TRBJ2-5
TGTGCCAGCTCACCGTTGACCTACAATGAGCAGTTCTTC	CASSPLTYNEQFF	.	TRBV18	.	TRBJ2-1
TGCAGTGCCCCAGGGATCCGGGAGCAGTACTTC	CSAPGIREQYF	.	TRBV20-1	few	TRBJ2-7
TGTGCCAGCGGGAGTTCAAGCTCCACCGGGGAGCTGTTTTTT	CASGSSSSTGELFF	.	TRBV2	few	TRBJ2-2
TGCGCCAGCAGCTTGTACCTAGCGGGAGGAATCTCCTACAATGAGCAGTTCTTC	CASSLYLAGGISYNEQFF	TRBD2	TRBV5-1	.	TRBJ2-1
TGCGCCAGCAGCTCCACCGGGTCCTCTTACGAGCAGTACTTC	CASSSTGSSYEQYF	.	TRBV5-1	.	TRBJ2-7
TGTGCCAGCAGCCTCCCCACGAGGGAGCAGTACTTC	CASSLPTREQYF	.	TRBV28	.	TRBJ2-7
TGCGCCAGCAGCCAAGATCGGGGACAGGTGGGCACAGATACGCAGTATTTT	CASSQDRGQVGTDTQYF	TRBD1	TRBV4-3	.	TRBJ2-3
TGTGCCAGCAGTGCGGGTAGCGGGAGATCAGAGACCCAGTACTTC	CASSAGSGRSETQYF	TRBD2	TRBV2	.	TRBJ2-5
TGTGCCAGCAGTCCTGGACAGTCTTCTAACTATGGCTACACCTTC	CASSPGQSSNYGYTF	.	TRBV5-4	.	TRBJ1-2
TGTGCCTGGAGTGCCGCGCGGGGCTACACCTTC	CAWSAARGYTF	.	TRBV30	once	TRBJ1-2